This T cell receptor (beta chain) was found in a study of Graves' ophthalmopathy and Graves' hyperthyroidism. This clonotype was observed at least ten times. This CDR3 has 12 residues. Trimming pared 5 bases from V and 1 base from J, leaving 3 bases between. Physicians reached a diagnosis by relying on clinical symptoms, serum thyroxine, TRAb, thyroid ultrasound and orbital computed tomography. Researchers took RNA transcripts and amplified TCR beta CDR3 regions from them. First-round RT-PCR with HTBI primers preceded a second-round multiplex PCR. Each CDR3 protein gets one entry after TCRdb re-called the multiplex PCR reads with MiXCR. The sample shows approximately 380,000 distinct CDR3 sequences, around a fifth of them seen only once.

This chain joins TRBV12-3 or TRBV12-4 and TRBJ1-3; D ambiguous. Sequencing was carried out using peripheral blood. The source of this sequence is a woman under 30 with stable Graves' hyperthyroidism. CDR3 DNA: TGTGCCAGCAGTCCATCTGGAAACACCATATATTTT. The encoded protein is CASSPSGNTIYF.